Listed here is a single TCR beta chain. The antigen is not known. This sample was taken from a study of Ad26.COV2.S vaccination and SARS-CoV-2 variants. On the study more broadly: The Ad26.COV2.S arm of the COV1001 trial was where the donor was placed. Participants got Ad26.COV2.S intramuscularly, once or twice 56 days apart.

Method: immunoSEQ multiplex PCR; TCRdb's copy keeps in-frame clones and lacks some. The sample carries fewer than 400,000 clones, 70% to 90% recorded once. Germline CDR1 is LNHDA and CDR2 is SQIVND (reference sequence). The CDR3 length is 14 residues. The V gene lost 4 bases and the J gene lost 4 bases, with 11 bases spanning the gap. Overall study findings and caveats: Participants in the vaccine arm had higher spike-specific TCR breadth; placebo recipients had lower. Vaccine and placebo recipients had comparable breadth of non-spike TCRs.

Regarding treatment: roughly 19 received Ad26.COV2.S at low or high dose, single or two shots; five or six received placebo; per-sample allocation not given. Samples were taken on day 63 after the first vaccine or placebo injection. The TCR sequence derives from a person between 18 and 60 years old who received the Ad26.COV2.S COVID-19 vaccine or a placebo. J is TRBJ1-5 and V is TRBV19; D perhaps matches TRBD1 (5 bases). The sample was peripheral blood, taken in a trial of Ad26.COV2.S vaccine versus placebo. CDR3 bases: TGTGCCAGTAGTAGGGCCAGGGCAAATCAGCCCCAGCATTTT. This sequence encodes CASSRARANQPQHF.